A single sample gave rise to the 21 T cell receptor beta chains below, sequenced in a study of OX40 agonist ivuxolimab in advanced cancers. Clones were sequenced by immunoSEQ multiplex PCR, and TCRdb holds only the in-frame ones, with some missing. The sample holds 80,000 to 100,000 clones; around 90% are singletons and the top ten take roughly 0.5%. Sample: CD4+ or CD8+ T cells sorted from blood, taken in a trial of the OX40 agonist ivuxolimab. Source of these receptors: an adult with an advanced solid tumor such as melanoma, head and neck, liver or kidney cancer.

The CDR3: CASSEGGGVYSEQFF. CDR3 bases: TGTGCCAGCAGTGAAGGCGGGGGGGTGTATAGTGAGCAGTTCTTC. This sequence joins TRBV2 and TRBJ2-1; 9 bases match TRBD2. V trimming: 1 base; J trimming: 9 bases; junction bases outside the gene matches: 7. The length of the CDR3 is 15 residues. Germline CDR1 and CDR2: SNHLY and FYNNEI.

The CDR3 sequence: CASSSGTGPYGYTF. CDR3 DNA sequence: TGTGCCAGCAGCTCCGGGACAGGGCCTTATGGCTACACCTTC. This rearrangement joins TRBV11-2 to TRBJ1-2, with 9 positions matching TRBD1. CDR3 length equals 14 residues. Trimming at V came to 4 bases and at J to 5 bases, leaving 5 bases not matched to a gene. Germline V gives CDR1 SGHAT, CDR2 FQNNGV. The variable domain in full, completed from reference TRBV11-2 and TRBJ1-2, reads EAGVAQSPRYKIIEKRQSVAFWCNPISGHATLYWYQQILGQGPKLLIQFQNNGVVDDSQLPKDRFSAERLKGVDSTLKIQPAKLEDSAVYLCASSSGTGPYGYTFGSGTRLTVV.

V is TRBV20-1 and J is TRBJ2-5, with 7 bases aligning to TRBD2. Germline CDR1 reads DFQATT; CDR2 reads SNEGSKA (reference sequence). The CDR3 has 11 amino acids. V trimming: 2 bases; J trimming: 7 bases; junction bases outside the gene matches: 1. This chain's CDR3 is CSARSGGTQYF. As DNA, the CDR3 is TGCAGTGCTAGATCGGGGGGGACCCAGTACTTC.

The chain couples TRBV18 to TRBJ1-6, with 9 bases identical to TRBD1. Germline V lookup: CDR1 KGHSH, CDR2 LQKENI. There are 16 residues in the CDR3. The junction had 8 bases not matched to a gene; V was cut back by 4 bases and J by 7 bases. DNA for the CDR3: TGTGCCAGCTCACTTATCCCGGGACAGGGCAATTCACCCCTCCACTTT. Protein: CASSLIPGQGNSPLHF.

This sequence joins TRBV2 and TRBJ1-5; 8 bases are shared with TRBD1. CDR1 and CDR2 (germline): SNHLY, FYNNEI. V was pared by 5 bases and J by 7 bases, with 7 bases of the junction left unmatched. The CDR3 runs 14 residues. The CDR3 nucleotides are TGTGCCAGCAGTCCTGACAGGGGAAGACAGCCCCAGCATTTT. This sequence encodes CASSPDRGRQPQHF.

The chain couples TRBV6-5 to TRBJ1-5; possibly TRBD1 for D (5 bases). The CDR3 spans 14 residues. Trimming removed 2 bases from V and 6 bases from J, with 11 bases in between. Germline lookup yields CDR1 MNHEY and CDR2 SVGAGI. The CDR3 reads CASSYDSLGQPQHF. Here the CDR3 DNA reads TGTGCCAGCAGTTACGACAGCTTGGGTCAGCCCCAGCATTTT.

V is TRBV4-2 and J is TRBJ1-3; TRBD1 matches 7 bases. CDR3 length equals 15 residues. The germline CDR1 and CDR2 sequences are LGHNA and YNFKEQ. With 4 bases clipped from V and 0 bases from J, the junction kept 3 bases outside the gene matches. The DNA for the CDR3 is TGTGCCAGCAGCCTTGGGACAGTCTCTGGAAACACCATATATTTT. It specifies CASSLGTVSGNTIYF.

The V gene is TRBV6-1, the J gene TRBJ2-1; D not certain. Trimming removed 4 bases from V and 2 bases from J, with 12 bases in between. This CDR3 has 15 residues. The V gene's germline CDR1 is MNHNS and CDR2 SASEGT. In nucleotides, the CDR3 is TGTGCCAGCAGTGGAGGTTTGAAGACCTACAATGAGCAGTTCTTC. Protein sequence: CASSGGLKTYNEQFF.

The rearrangement joins TRBV15 to TRBJ2-5, with D possibly matching TRBD1 (6 bases). The CDR3 spans 14 residues. Germline loops: CDR1 LNHNV, CDR2 YYDKDF (reference sequence). V was clipped by 5 bases and J by 5 bases, with 15 bases between them. The CDR3 here is CATSFQLGAETQYF. The CDR3 coding sequence is TGTGCCACCAGCTTTCAATTGGGGGCGGAGACCCAGTACTTC.

This clone has only one observation. The chain links TRBV2 to TRBJ1-2; TRBD1 might be the D (5 bases). CDR3 length equals 15 residues. Germline-derived CDR1 and CDR2 are SNHLY and FYNNEI. V was trimmed by 4 bases and J by 1 base, leaving 13 bases between them. CDR3 residues: CASSARQPGNYGYTF. CDR3 nucleotides: TGTGCCAGCAGTGCCCGACAGCCCGGTAACTATGGCTACACCTTC.

V gene TRBV11-2 combines with J gene TRBJ2-1; D call uncertain. This CDR3 spans 15 amino acids. Germline V lookup: CDR1 SGHAT, CDR2 FQNNGV. Trimming pared 4 bases from V and 4 bases from J, leaving 14 bases between. The CDR3 here is CASSSSQQAYNEQFF. The CDR3 DNA sequence: TGTGCCAGCAGCTCAAGCCAGCAAGCGTACAATGAGCAGTTCTTC.

J is TRBJ2-7 and V is TRBV6-6; the match to TRBD2 covers 8 bases. The CDR3 consists of 14 residues. Germline CDR1 and CDR2: MNHNY and SVGAGI (reference sequence). Germline trimming cut 9 bases from V and 0 bases from J; bases unmatched to any gene: 7. The CDR3 nucleotides read TGTGCCAGTTCGTACGGGGGGGTCTCCTACGAGCAGTACTTC. Its protein is CASSYGGVSYEQYF.

J is TRBJ1-3 and V is TRBV5-6; D unresolved. The V and J ends lost 1 base and 1 base respectively, with 15 bases between them. The V gene's germline CDR1 is SGHDT and CDR2 YYEEEE. CDR3 length: 17 amino acids. CDR3 DNA: TGTGCCAGCAGCTTGTTTGCGCTAGACACATCTGGAAACACCATATATTTT. Encoded protein: CASSLFALDTSGNTIYF.

The chain uses TRBV9 and TRBJ1-4; TRBD1 aligns across 8 bases. The germline gives CDR1 SGDLS, CDR2 YYNGEE. V dropped 3 bases and J dropped 7; count of bases not matched to a gene: 8. CDR3 length: 15 residues. CDR3 nucleotide sequence: TGTGCCAGCAGCGCGAGCAGGGGGCTCGGTGAAAAACTGTTTTTT. Its protein is CASSASRGLGEKLFF.

The chain carries TRBV2 and TRBJ1-4; D is ambiguous. Trimming pared 1 base from V and 5 bases from J, leaving 14 bases between. Per the germline V gene, CDR1 is SNHLY and CDR2 is FYNNEI. The CDR3 extends over 16 amino acids. For the CDR3, the DNA is TGTGCCAGCAGTGAAGATTACCTAAAGACAAATGAAAAACTGTTTTTT. Translating it yields CASSEDYLKTNEKLFF.

The rearrangement links TRBV6-6 to TRBJ1-4; unclear D gene. V lost 8 bases and J 1 base, leaving 17 bases between the germline ends. This CDR3 contains 16 residues. Germline V lookup: CDR1 MNHNY, CDR2 SVGAGI (reference sequence). The chain's CDR3 is CASGKRRGGTNEKLFF. CDR3 nucleotides: TGTGCCAGCGGGAAGAGACGGGGAGGAACTAATGAAAAACTGTTTTTT.

The sample holds one count of this clone. In DNA, the CDR3 is TGCGCCAGCAGCCATTATAGCGGGGGGAGGACAGATACGCAGTATTTT. Translating it yields CASSHYSGGRTDTQYF. The chain is built from TRBV4-1 and TRBJ2-3; 10 bases map to TRBD2. V dropped 3 bases and J dropped 3; count of bases not matched to a gene: 6. The CDR3 runs 16 residues. The germline V gene encodes CDR1 MGHRA and CDR2 YSYEKL.

Of note for this clone: The junction departs from the called germline gene at one end, perhaps through a read error. J is TRBJ2-3 and V is TRBV5-4; the D is unclear. Germline CDR1 reads SGHNT; CDR2 reads YYREEE (reference sequence). CDR3 length equals 13 residues. The CDR3 DNA follows: TGTGCCAGCAGGGGGTTGAGCACAGATAGGCAGTATTTT. Translation gives CASRGLSTDRQYF.

The V gene is TRBV12-5, the J gene TRBJ1-1, with 12 bases that match TRBD1. J lost 6 bases, V lost 6 bases, and 11 bases had no gene match. Germline CDR1 is LGHNT and CDR2 is FRNRAP. CDR3 length: 16 residues. CDR3 loop: CASGPDGTGGLAEAFF. CDR3 DNA: TGTGCTAGTGGCCCCGATGGGACAGGGGGCTTAGCTGAAGCTTTCTTT.

The chain carries TRBV7-9 and TRBJ1-2; no reliable D call. The CDR3 is 14 residues long. CDR1 and CDR2 from the germline V gene are SEHNR and FQNEAQ (reference sequence). V lost 2 bases to trimming and J lost 0 bases, with 7 bases between them. This chain's CDR3 is CASSLSSANYGYTF. The CDR3 region has the DNA TGTGCCAGCAGCTTAAGCTCGGCTAACTATGGCTACACCTTC.

The chain uses TRBV6-5 and TRBJ2-4; D possibly corresponds to TRBD2 (6 bases). This CDR3 is 14 amino acids long. V was cut by 4 bases and J by 0 bases, with 7 bases left in between. From germline, CDR1 is MNHEY and CDR2 SVGAGI. As DNA, the CDR3 is TGTGCCAGCAGTTCGGGACTAGCCAAAAACATTCAGTACTTC. It codes for CASSSGLAKNIQYF.